Presented here are 20 T cell receptor beta chains from one specimen sequenced in a study of blood T cell repertoires in COVID-19. TCRdb keeps only in-frame clones here, not all; method: immunoSEQ multiplex PCR. The table shows about 330,000 clones, with roughly 87% occurring only once. Source material: PBMCs or T cells enriched from blood (not recorded which). These TCRs come from a woman in her twenties or thirties who had recovered from COVID-19.

CDR3 protein: CASSMNSGGLDNSPLHF. DNA for the CDR3: TGTGCCAGCAGCATGAACTCCGGGGGATTGGATAATTCACCCCTCCACTTT. The chain joins TRBV7-8 to TRBJ1-6; D possibly corresponds to TRBD1 (5 bases). Germline CDR1 and CDR2: SGHVS and FQNEAQ. The germline V and J ends were trimmed by 5 bases and 5 bases, with 19 bases remaining between them. The CDR3 is 17 residues long.

The chain joins TRBV2 to TRBJ2-2, with TRBD2 as a possible D gene (7 bases). The germline gives CDR1 SNHLY, CDR2 FYNNEI. Trimming shortened V by 4 bases and J by 2 bases, and 11 bases separated the two germline ends. The length of the CDR3 is 15 residues. This chain's CDR3 is CASSVGGANTGELFF. The CDR3 coding sequence is TGTGCCAGCAGTGTTGGGGGGGCCAACACCGGGGAGCTGTTTTTT.

J is TRBJ1-1 and V is TRBV15, with D possibly being TRBD1 (5 bases). The CDR3 consists of 13 residues. The V and J ends lost 2 bases and 6 bases respectively, with 10 bases between them. The germline V gene has CDR1 LNHNV and CDR2 YYDKDF (reference sequence). CDR3 in DNA: TGTGCCACCAGCAGACAATGGGGGGCTGAAGCTTTCTTT. It codes for CATSRQWGAEAFF. The full variable domain, with the rest looked up from reference TRBV15 and TRBJ1-1, is DAMVIQNPRYQVTQFGKPVTLSCSQTLNHNVMYWYQQKSSQAPKLLFHYYDKDFNNEADTPDNFQSRRPNTSFCFLDIRSPGLGDTAMYLCATSRQWGAEAFFGQGTRLTVV.

The V gene is TRBV6-5, the J gene TRBJ2-3; a weak D match, TRBD1 (6 bases). The CDR3 covers 13 residues. Trimming removed 10 bases from V and 2 bases from J, with 13 bases in between. The V gene's germline CDR1 is MNHEY and CDR2 SVGAGI. The DNA for the CDR3 is TGTGCCACCAGACAGGTTCTCACAGATACGCAGTATTTT. This encodes CATRQVLTDTQYF.

V is TRBV5-4 and J is TRBJ1-1, with D possibly being TRBD1 (5 bases). The CDR3 sequence is 16 residues long. Deletions cut 2 bases from V and 1 base from J, with 15 bases between. Looked up from germline, CDR1 is SGHNT and CDR2 is YYREEE (reference sequence). The CDR3 sequence is CASSFPRREGNTEAFF. CDR3 nucleotide sequence: TGTGCCAGCAGCTTCCCCCGCAGGGAAGGGAACACTGAAGCTTTCTTT. Looking up the rest from reference TRBV5-4 and TRBJ1-1 gives the full variable domain: ETGVTQSPTHLIKTRGQQVTLRCSSQSGHNTVSWYQQALGQGPQFIFQYYREEENGRGNFPPRFSGLQFPNYSSELNVNALELDDSALYLCASSFPRREGNTEAFFGQGTRLTVV.

This chain connects TRBV4-1 to TRBJ2-1; D may be TRBD1 (6 bases). The ends were cut back, 1 base at V and 7 bases at J, with 14 bases in the middle. The CDR3 consists of 15 residues. The germline V gene encodes CDR1 MGHRA and CDR2 YSYEKL. The CDR3 reads CASSQVQGLVNEQFF. For the CDR3, the DNA is TGCGCCAGCAGCCAAGTTCAGGGGTTGGTGAATGAGCAGTTCTTC.

V gene TRBV28 combines with J gene TRBJ2-3, with D unresolved. Germline V gene lookup returns CDR1 MDHEN and CDR2 SYDVKM. The CDR3 consists of 15 residues. Trimming removed 2 bases from V and 0 bases from J, with 9 bases in between. The CDR3 spells CASSLGTISTDTQYF. Written as DNA, the CDR3 is TGTGCCAGCAGTTTAGGTACAATTAGCACAGATACGCAGTATTTT.

V gene TRBV16 combines with J gene TRBJ1-6; no definite D call. CDR3 length: 15 residues. V was pared by 0 bases and J by 8 bases, with 11 bases between. Germline loops: CDR1 KGHSY, CDR2 FQNENV. The DNA of the CDR3 is TGTGCCAGCAGCCAATCTGGTCAGGAAGATTCACCCCTCCACTTT. Protein product: CASSQSGQEDSPLHF.

The chain is built from TRBV3-1 (or the pseudogene TRBV3-2) and TRBJ2-5; 8 nucleotides agree with TRBD1. Germline CDR1 and CDR2: LGHDT and YNNKEL (reference sequence). There are 13 residues in the CDR3. Trimming cost V 4 bases and J 2 bases; bases outside gene matches: 0. The CDR3 protein is CASSRDRQETQYF. The CDR3 region has the DNA TGTGCCAGCAGCCGGGACAGGCAAGAGACCCAGTACTTC.

This clone was recorded a few times. The chain has TRBV6-6 and TRBJ2-7; a weak D match, TRBD1 (5 bases). V was shortened by 5 bases and J by 4 bases, with 12 bases between the two germline ends. The CDR3 consists of 13 residues. Germline loops: CDR1 MNHNY, CDR2 SVGAGI (reference sequence). CDR3 bases: TGTGCCAGCAGTGCACAGCAGGGTTACGAGCAGTACTTC. Translation gives CASSAQQGYEQYF.

The chain has TRBV27 and TRBJ1-2; TRBD1 is a possible D gene (6 bases). This CDR3 contains 14 residues. CDR1 is MNHEY, CDR2 SMNVEV, per germline (reference sequence). The V end was cut by 2 bases, the J end by 4 bases, with 11 bases between. CDR3 protein: CASSLGGSVYGYTF. The CDR3 region has the DNA TGTGCCAGCAGTTTAGGGGGCTCGGTCTATGGCTACACCTTC.

The V call is TRBV28, the J call TRBJ1-6, with D possibly TRBD1 on 6 matching bases. Germline V gives CDR1 MDHEN, CDR2 SYDVKM. The CDR3 has 13 amino acids. V lost 6 bases to trimming and J lost 9 bases, with 12 bases between them. The CDR3, as DNA: TGTGCCAGCAGCCAGGGGCATAGTTCACCCCTCCACTTT. It encodes CASSQGHSSPLHF.

The chain uses TRBV24-1 and TRBJ1-1; TRBD1 might be the D (6 bases). CDR3 length: 14 amino acids. V dropped 8 bases and J dropped 1 base, with 13 bases sitting between them. In germline, CDR1 is KGHDR, CDR2 SFDVKD. The CDR3 sequence: CATMPTGKNTEAFF. CDR3 sequence (DNA): TGTGCCACCATGCCCACAGGGAAGAACACTGAAGCTTTCTTT.

As regards this clone: The same CDR3 also results from other DNA sequences found in this sample. The rearrangement uses TRBV28 and TRBJ1-3, with D maybe TRBD1 (5 bases). From germline, CDR1 is MDHEN and CDR2 SYDVKM. This CDR3 contains 14 residues. V lost 6 bases, J lost 1 base, and 10 bases lay in between. CDR3: CASSLGGSGNTIYF. Here the CDR3 DNA reads TGTGCCAGCAGCCTGGGGGGTTCTGGAAACACCATATATTTT.

The chain uses TRBV4-1 and TRBJ2-1; D uncertain. This CDR3 has 15 amino acids. Germline V gene data show CDR1 as MGHRA and CDR2 as YSYEKL. Trimming cost V 0 bases and J 3 bases, with 9 bases left between them. CDR3 region: CASSQDRDFYNEQFF. The CDR3 nucleotides read TGCGCCAGCAGCCAAGACAGAGACTTCTACAATGAGCAGTTCTTC.

The chain is built from TRBV5-5 and TRBJ2-1; tentative D call: TRBD2 (6 bases). The CDR3 extends over 16 amino acids. Trimming removed 5 bases at V and 0 bases at J, with 15 bases between. Germline V lookup: CDR1 SGHKS, CDR2 YYEKEE (reference sequence). This CDR3 is CASSPFGGSSYNEQFF. The CDR3 DNA sequence: TGTGCCAGCAGTCCCTTCGGGGGTAGCTCCTACAATGAGCAGTTCTTC.

The CDR3: CASSLQRGVHQETQYF. CDR3 bases: TGTGCCAGCAGCCTACAGCGGGGGGTCCACCAAGAGACCCAGTACTTC. V and J are TRBV3-1 (or the pseudogene TRBV3-2) and TRBJ2-5, with TRBD2 matching over 9 bases. V was clipped by 4 bases and J by 0 bases; unmatched bases: 6. Per the germline V gene, CDR1 is LGHDT and CDR2 is YNNKEL (reference sequence). This CDR3 has 16 amino acids.

The J gene is TRBJ1-5, the V gene TRBV5-6; D is unclear. V lost 0 bases to trimming and J lost 0 bases, with 7 bases between them. This CDR3 has 15 residues. Looked up from germline, CDR1 is SGHDT and CDR2 is YYEEEE. In DNA form, the CDR3 reads TGTGCCAGCAGCTTGGACGGTTATAGCAATCAGCCCCAGCATTTT. Encoded protein: CASSLDGYSNQPQHF.

The chain recombines TRBV6-5 with TRBJ2-5; TRBD1 is a possible D gene (5 bases). CDR1 and CDR2 from the germline V gene are MNHEY and SVGAGI. Between the trimmed V and J ends, which lost 6 bases and 3 bases, there was a span of 14 bases. CDR3 length equals 14 residues. The CDR3 nucleotides are TGTGCCAGCAGCTCTGGGGCCGCGAAAGAGACCCAGTACTTC. Translating it yields CASSSGAAKETQYF.

This sequence joins TRBV30 and TRBJ2-5; TRBD1 is a possible D gene (5 bases). This CDR3 has 14 residues. CDR1 is GTSNPN, CDR2 SVGIG, per germline (reference sequence). V was clipped by 0 bases and J by 5 bases, with 13 bases between them. CDR3 sequence reads: CAWSVQGRIETQYF. In DNA form, the CDR3 reads TGTGCCTGGAGTGTTCAGGGAAGGATCGAGACCCAGTACTTC. Full variable domain (rest looked up from reference TRBV30 and TRBJ2-5): SQTIHQWPATLVQPVGSPLSLECTVEGTSNPNLYWYRQAAGRGLQLLFYSVGIGQISSEVPQNLSASRPQDRQFILSSKKLLLSDSGFYLCAWSVQGRIETQYFGPGTRLLVL.